These 32 T cell receptor beta chains were sequenced from one sample in a study of blood T cell repertoires in COVID-19. Clones were read by immunoSEQ multiplex PCR, and TCRdb kept only the in-frame ones, dropping some. The data hold more than 95,000 clones, with around 86% observed a single time. Sequences were obtained from peripheral blood. The receptors were gathered from a human donor in a cohort sampled during active COVID-19.

CDR3 in DNA: TGTGCCAGCAGTTCAAGCGGGAGGGGAGCCTACAATGAGCAGTTCTTC. Amino acid sequence: CASSSSGRGAYNEQFF. This sequence joins TRBV6-2 or TRBV6-3 and TRBJ2-1; 10 bases are shared with TRBD2. V gave up 4 bases and J gave up 2 bases; unmatched junction bases: 5. The CDR3 runs to 16 residues. Germline loops: CDR1 MNHEY, CDR2 SVGEGT.

This clone was observed a single time. The chain carries TRBV3-1 (or the pseudogene TRBV3-2) and TRBJ2-1, with 16 bases fitting TRBD2. Germline trimming cut 1 base from V and 10 bases from J; bases unmatched to any gene: 10. Looked up from germline, CDR1 is LGHDT and CDR2 is YNNKEL (reference sequence). The CDR3 is 18 residues long. CDR3 protein: CASSQVRGGTSGRGEQFF. The CDR3 region has the DNA TGTGCCAGCAGCCAAGTACGAGGCGGGACTAGCGGGAGGGGGGAGCAGTTCTTC.

By frequency in the sample, this clone is medium-sized. The chain couples TRBV10-1 to TRBJ1-1; tentatively, D is TRBD1 (5 bases). Germline V gene lookup returns CDR1 WNHNN and CDR2 SYGVQD (reference sequence). The CDR3 sequence is 13 residues long. The germline V and J ends were trimmed by 6 bases and 3 bases, with 11 bases remaining between them. The CDR3 spells CASSNGQYTEAFF. The DNA for the CDR3 is TGCGCCAGCAGCAACGGACAATACACTGAAGCTTTCTTT.

The genes are TRBV6-5 and TRBJ1-2; 8 nucleotides agree with TRBD1. The CDR3 loop spans 14 amino acids. The germline V gene encodes CDR1 MNHEY and CDR2 SVGAGI. V shed 5 bases, J shed 4 bases, and the junction held 6 bases outside the gene matches. The CDR3 loop reads CASSRQGRIYGYTF. In DNA form, the CDR3 reads TGTGCCAGCAGTAGACAGGGGAGGATCTATGGCTACACCTTC.

The chain couples TRBV5-1 to TRBJ2-1; TRBD2 matches at 13 bases. Germline-derived CDR1 and CDR2 are SGHRS and YFSETQ. The CDR3 is 17 residues long. Trimming at V came to 3 bases and at J to 0 bases, leaving 3 bases not matched to a gene. Here the CDR3 reads CASSSGLAGPSYNEQFF. CDR3 sequence (DNA): TGCGCCAGCAGCTCGGGACTAGCGGGGCCCTCCTACAATGAGCAGTTCTTC.

The chain has TRBV7-9 and TRBJ2-5; the match to TRBD1 covers 8 bases. V dropped 2 bases and J dropped 4; count of bases not matched to a gene: 6. The CDR3 has 15 amino acids. Germline V gene lookup returns CDR1 SEHNR and CDR2 FQNEAQ (reference sequence). The CDR3 DNA reads as TGTGCCAGCAGCTTAACGACAGGGACAGGAGAGACCCAGTACTTC. It is translated as CASSLTTGTGETQYF.

The chain links TRBV13 to TRBJ2-7, with D tentatively TRBD2 (5 bases). Germline CDR1 is PRHDT and CDR2 is FYEKMQ (reference sequence). CDR3 length: 12 amino acids. V lost 6 bases to trimming and J lost 1 base, with 7 bases between them. CDR3 sequence (DNA): TGTGCCAGCAGTGGACTTTCCTACGAGCAGTACTTC. It is translated as CASSGLSYEQYF.

The genes are TRBV10-3 and TRBJ2-7; 10 bases match TRBD1. This CDR3 has 15 amino acids. The V segment lost 2 bases and the J segment 3 bases; nucleotides outside the gene matches: 4. CDR1 is ENHRY and CDR2 is SYGVKD in the germline V gene. DNA for the CDR3: TGTGCCATCAGTGAGACTCGGACAGGGGGCTACGAGCAGTACTTC. Residues: CAISETRTGGYEQYF.

The CDR3 coding sequence is TGTGCCAGCAGCTCTTTACTAGCGGGAGAACGTAATGAGCAGTTCTTC. This translates into CASSSLLAGERNEQFF. The V gene is TRBV7-2, the J gene TRBJ2-1; 11 nucleotides line up with TRBD2. CDR3 length equals 16 residues. With 4 bases clipped from V and 7 bases from J, the junction kept 9 bases outside the gene matches. Germline CDR1 is SGHTA and CDR2 is FQGNSA.

The V and J genes are TRBV6-4 and TRBJ2-6; a weak D match, TRBD1 (6 bases). CDR1 and CDR2 (germline): MRHNA, SNTAGT. The V end lost 6 bases, the J end lost 4 bases, and 10 bases lay between the germline ends. The CDR3 contains 14 residues. CDR3: CASRQGAGANVLTF. CDR3 coding DNA: TGTGCCAGCAGACAGGGCGCGGGGGCCAACGTCCTGACTTTC.

The J gene is TRBJ1-1, the V gene TRBV20-1; 10 bases agree with TRBD1. J lost 5 bases, V lost 3 bases, and 6 bases had no gene match. Per the germline V gene, CDR1 is DFQATT and CDR2 is SNEGSKA (reference sequence). The CDR3 spans 14 residues. The CDR3 spells CSASSRTGGTEAFF. As DNA, the CDR3 is TGCAGTGCTAGTTCTAGGACAGGGGGAACTGAAGCTTTCTTT.

The CDR3 bases are TGTGCCAGCAGCAGTGTTGGAGCCGGGGAGCTGTTTTTT. It yields the protein CASSSVGAGELFF. The rearrangement uses TRBV5-6 and TRBJ2-2; D gene ambiguous. Germline loops: CDR1 SGHDT, CDR2 YYEEEE. The CDR3 extends over 13 amino acids. Trimming stripped 4 bases from V and 6 bases from J, with 10 bases between.

A few counts support this clone. DNA for the CDR3: TGCGCCAGCAGCTCGAGCTCCTACGAGCAGTACTTC. It is translated as CASSSSSYEQYF. V is TRBV5-1 and J is TRBJ2-7; the D is unclear. Trimming removed 3 bases at V and 0 bases at J, with 4 bases between. The CDR3 contains 12 residues. Germline values: CDR1 SGHRS, CDR2 YFSETQ.

The CDR3 here is CASSLEVRDIQYF. The CDR3, as DNA: TGTGCCAGCAGCTTGGAAGTGCGAGACATTCAGTACTTC. This rearrangement joins TRBV5-6 to TRBJ2-4; D unclear. Trimming took 0 bases from V and 8 from J, leaving 9 bases between them. Looked up from germline, CDR1 is SGHDT and CDR2 is YYEEEE. The CDR3 is 13 residues long. Drawing the rest from reference TRBV5-6 and TRBJ2-4, the complete variable domain is DAGVTQSPTHLIKTRGQQVTLRCSPKSGHDTVSWYQQALGQGPQFIFQYYEEEERQRGNFPDRFSGHQFPNYSSELNVNALLLGDSALYLCASSLEVRDIQYFGAGTRLSVL.

The chain couples TRBV19 to TRBJ2-3, with a weak D call TRBD1 (5 bases). V dropped 10 bases and J dropped 3 bases, with 11 bases sitting between them. The CDR3 extends over 12 amino acids. Germline V gene data show CDR1 as LNHDA and CDR2 as SQIVND (reference sequence). CDR3 in DNA: TGTGCCACAAATCCAGGGACAGATACGCAGTATTTT. The encoded protein is CATNPGTDTQYF.

The chain joins TRBV7-9 to TRBJ1-5; D gene unclear. The CDR3 contains 14 residues. CDR1 and CDR2 (germline): SEHNR, FQNEAQ (reference sequence). With 1 base removed from V and 5 bases from J, the gap between germline ends came to 9 bases. The CDR3 region is CASSLGREYQPQHF. For the CDR3, the DNA is TGTGCCAGCAGCTTAGGACGGGAGTATCAGCCCCAGCATTTT.

The chain recombines TRBV27 with TRBJ2-7; 7 nucleotides line up with TRBD1. Germline trimming cut 6 bases from V and 0 bases from J; bases unmatched to any gene: 5. Germline CDR1 MNHEY, CDR2 SMNVEV (reference sequence). CDR3 size: 14 residues. The CDR3, as DNA: TGTGCCAGCAGATCCAGACAGGGCTCCTACGAGCAGTACTTC. It specifies CASRSRQGSYEQYF.

This sequence joins TRBV5-1 and TRBJ2-3; 11 bases are a match to TRBD2. This CDR3 has 16 amino acids. Unmatched junction bases numbered 5, after V lost 4 bases and J lost 1 base. Germline values: CDR1 SGHRS, CDR2 YFSETQ. The chain's CDR3 is CASSPPTSGGTDTQYF. Written as DNA, the CDR3 is TGCGCCAGCAGCCCCCCGACTAGCGGGGGCACAGATACGCAGTATTTT.

The CDR3: CASSSTVSAEKLFF. In nucleotides, the CDR3 is TGCGCCAGCAGCTCGACAGTATCGGCTGAAAAACTGTTTTTT. The V gene is TRBV5-1, the J gene TRBJ1-4; TRBD1 might be the D (5 bases). V was cut by 3 bases and J by 7 bases, with 13 bases left in between. The CDR3 loop spans 14 amino acids. Germline V gene lookup returns CDR1 SGHRS and CDR2 YFSETQ.

This clone was observed a single time. The chain links TRBV4-2 to TRBJ2-5, with D possibly matching TRBD1 (6 bases). Trimming left V 3 bases short and J 5 bases short, with 16 bases between. The CDR3 covers 15 residues. CDR1 is LGHNA and CDR2 is YNFKEQ in the germline V gene. The CDR3 sequence is CASSQGWDTRETQYF. CDR3 sequence (DNA): TGTGCCAGCAGCCAGGGGTGGGACACGAGGGAGACCCAGTACTTC.

The V call is TRBV9, the J call TRBJ2-7; 8 nucleotides match TRBD2. The CDR3 has 14 amino acids. V was pared by 0 bases and J by 2 bases, with 1 base of the junction left unmatched. CDR1 is SGDLS, CDR2 YYNGEE, per germline. DNA for the CDR3: TGTGCCAGCAGCGTAGCGGGAGGGCCCTACGAGCAGTACTTC. It encodes CASSVAGGPYEQYF.

Comments on this clone: This CDR3 is also generated by other DNA sequences in the sample. The V call is TRBV15, the J call TRBJ2-5; tentative D call: TRBD1 (6 bases). The CDR3 is 14 residues long. Germline assignment: CDR1 LNHNV and CDR2 YYDKDF (reference sequence). The V end was cut by 0 bases, the J end by 2 bases, with 7 bases between. The CDR3 loop reads CATSRDRGQETQYF. The CDR3 DNA follows: TGTGCCACCAGCAGAGATAGGGGGCAAGAGACCCAGTACTTC.

CDR3 DNA: TGCGCCAGCACCTTGACTAGGTCCTACGAGCAGTACTTC. Its protein product is CASTLTRSYEQYF. This chain joins TRBV10-2 and TRBJ2-7, with a weak D call TRBD2 (6 bases). V lost 7 bases and J 1 base, leaving 11 bases between the germline ends. In germline, CDR1 is WSHSY, CDR2 SAAADI. This CDR3 contains 13 residues.

The chain uses TRBV19 and TRBJ1-1; the match to TRBD1 covers 10 bases. CDR1 LNHDA and CDR2 SQIVND come from the germline V gene (reference sequence). The CDR3 extends over 14 amino acids. Trimming took 8 bases from V and 1 from J; bases not matched to a gene: 4. The CDR3, as DNA: TGTGCCAGTCCTGGACAGGGGGGGAACACTGAAGCTTTCTTT. This sequence encodes CASPGQGGNTEAFF.

The chain combines TRBV27 with TRBJ1-5; D gene unclear. The V and J ends lost 7 bases and 2 bases respectively, with 9 bases between them. The CDR3 covers 13 residues. CDR1 is MNHEY, CDR2 SMNVEV, per germline (reference sequence). Here the CDR3 DNA reads TGTGCCAGCATTCAGGCAGGCAATCAGCCCCAGCATTTT. Amino acids: CASIQAGNQPQHF.

V and J are TRBV7-9 and TRBJ2-1; 11 bases fit TRBD2. Trimming cost V 5 bases and J 9 bases; bases outside gene matches: 9. The CDR3 runs to 15 residues. Looked up from germline, CDR1 is SEHNR and CDR2 is FQNEAQ (reference sequence). Written as DNA, the CDR3 is TGTGCCAGCAGCACATATAGCGGGAGGGTTGGTGAGCAGTTCTTC. It is translated as CASSTYSGRVGEQFF.

Notes on this clone: The junction does not match germline at one end; this may be a read error. The chain couples TRBV28 to TRBJ1-1; D may be TRBD1 (5 bases). The CDR3 length is 12 residues. Per germline, CDR1 MDHEN and CDR2 SYDVKM. CDR3 sequence: CASRSRIDSEAF. The DNA of the CDR3 is TGTGCCAGCAGAAGCCGAATAGACAGCGAGGCGTTT.

The chain couples TRBV9 to TRBJ2-1, with D unclear. Trimming took off 0 bases at V and 5 bases at J, with 6 bases between the two ends. This CDR3 has 13 amino acids. Germline assignment: CDR1 SGDLS and CDR2 YYNGEE. In DNA form, the CDR3 reads TGTGCCAGCAGCGTAGCGGTTAACAATGAGCAGTTCTTC. Translating it yields CASSVAVNNEQFF.

The gene calls are TRBV6-1 and TRBJ2-1; perhaps TRBD1 as D (5 bases). CDR1 is MNHNS and CDR2 is SASEGT in the germline V gene. Trimming removed 2 bases at V and 5 bases at J, with 10 bases between. The CDR3 has 14 amino acids. The CDR3 spells CASSERLRDNEQFF. DNA of the CDR3: TGTGCCAGCAGTGAACGTCTCAGGGACAATGAGCAGTTCTTC.

This chain links TRBV6-6 with TRBJ1-5; the D gene is possibly TRBD1 (6 bases). CDR1 is MNHNY and CDR2 is SVGAGI in the germline V gene (reference sequence). This CDR3 region has 16 residues. The V gene lost 4 bases and the J gene lost 6 bases, with 19 bases spanning the gap. For the CDR3, the DNA is TGTGCCAGCAGTTCCGCCGGGACATCTTCGGGTCAGCCCCAGCATTTT. Protein: CASSSAGTSSGQPQHF.

This rearrangement joins TRBV6-5 to TRBJ2-7; 7 bases agree with TRBD2. CDR1 and CDR2 (germline): MNHEY, SVGAGI. The CDR3 has 14 residues. The V segment lost 5 bases and the J segment 1 base; nucleotides outside the gene matches: 5. The CDR3 coding sequence is TGTGCCAGCAGTATAAGGGAGGGGTCCTACGAGCAGTACTTC. It specifies CASSIREGSYEQYF.

The chain employs TRBV19 and TRBJ2-7, with 10 bases that match TRBD1. V shed 5 bases and J 4 bases; nucleotides not matched to a gene: 5. Germline V gene sequence: CDR1 LNHDA, CDR2 SQIVND (reference sequence). The CDR3 sequence is 14 residues long. CDR3 coding DNA: TGTGCCAGTAGTTCCCGGGACAGGGGTTACGAGCAGTACTTC. Translating gives CASSSRDRGYEQYF.